These 17 T cell receptor beta chains came from one sample sequenced in a study of blood T cell repertoires in COVID-19 (dated by TCRdb to about 2020). The library was generated by the immunoSEQ multiplex PCR assay. As stored in TCRdb, this immuneACCESS dataset retains in-frame rearrangements with V and J assigned. A fraction of the clones does not appear; measured against another copy, unresolved V genes explain less than half of the discrepancy, and the remainder lacks a known reason. The sample table lists approximately 170,000 clones, 75% to 90% of them with a count of one. The ten most abundant clones make up 1% to 1.4% of the sample. The sequencing sample was made of peripheral blood. Receptors were obtained from a man aged 25-40 years with acute or convalescent COVID-19.

This clone was recorded only once. The CDR3 spells CASSLKPGGNYGYTF. In DNA, the CDR3 is TGTGCCAGCAGTTTAAAGCCAGGTGGGAACTATGGCTACACCTTC. The chain combines TRBV27 with TRBJ1-2, with no clear D. V was shortened by 2 bases and J by 2 bases, with 12 bases between the two germline ends. The CDR3 sequence is 15 residues long. The germline V gene encodes CDR1 MNHEY and CDR2 SMNVEV (reference sequence).

The V gene is TRBV28, the J gene TRBJ2-7, with TRBD1 identical over 8 bases. Losses at the gene ends were 6 bases for V and 5 bases for J; bases not matched to a gene: 9. Germline V gene lookup returns CDR1 MDHEN and CDR2 SYDVKM. The CDR3 has 14 residues. The CDR3 here is CASREGQGVNEQYF. The CDR3, as DNA: TGTGCCAGCAGAGAAGGACAGGGTGTCAACGAGCAGTACTTC.

The rearrangement joins TRBV6-6 to TRBJ2-5, with 7 bases that match TRBD2. J lost 5 bases, V lost 4 bases, and 10 bases had no gene match. The CDR3 consists of 15 residues. CDR1 is MNHNY and CDR2 is SVGAGI in the germline V gene (reference sequence). CDR3 region: CASSSELGRGETQYF. CDR3 DNA sequence: TGTGCCAGCAGTTCTGAACTAGGGAGGGGTGAGACCCAGTACTTC.

This chain joins TRBV5-1 and TRBJ2-3, with a tentative D call TRBD1 (6 bases). The CDR3 has 15 amino acids. Per germline, CDR1 SGHRS and CDR2 YFSETQ. Between the trimmed V and J ends, which lost 1 base and 5 bases, there was a span of 14 bases. The CDR3 loop reads CASSLIRGSGDTQYF. The CDR3 DNA reads TGCGCCAGCAGCTTGATAAGGGGGAGCGGAGATACGCAGTATTTT.

The chain joins TRBV7-9 to TRBJ2-1; tentatively, D is TRBD1 (6 bases). CDR1 and CDR2 (germline): SEHNR, FQNEAQ (reference sequence). The V end lost 4 bases, the J end lost 9 bases, and 10 bases lay between the germline ends. The length of the CDR3 is 12 residues. Written as DNA, the CDR3 is TGTGCCAGCAGCTCAGGGACAACTGAGCAGTTCTTC. Protein: CASSSGTTEQFF.

The J gene is TRBJ1-2, the V gene TRBV29-1, with 10 bases lining up with TRBD1. The germline gives CDR1 SQVTM, CDR2 ANQGSEA. V was clipped by 4 bases and J by 8 bases; unmatched bases: 7. The CDR3 is made up of 13 amino acids. The CDR3 DNA follows: TGCAGCGTTGGGGACAGGGGAGCTTACGGCTACACCTTC. It specifies CSVGDRGAYGYTF.

This clone was picked up one time. The chain links TRBV11-2 to TRBJ2-7; 9 nucleotides agree with TRBD1. The trim removed 4 bases at V and 2 bases at J, leaving 6 bases unmatched. CDR3 length equals 15 residues. Germline loops: CDR1 SGHAT, CDR2 FQNNGV. CDR3: CASSSDRGSPYEQYF. The CDR3 DNA reads TGTGCCAGCAGCTCGGACAGGGGTTCACCCTACGAGCAGTACTTC.

This chain links TRBV7-3 with TRBJ2-3, with TRBD2 identical over 13 bases. Trimming removed 5 bases from V and 2 bases from J; junction bases left unmatched: 4. CDR3 length: 16 amino acids. The V gene's germline CDR1 is SGHTA and CDR2 FQGTGA. The CDR3 protein is CASSQGTSGATDTQYF. CDR3 nucleotides: TGTGCCAGCAGCCAGGGGACTAGCGGGGCCACAGATACGCAGTATTTT.

This chain links TRBV30 with TRBJ2-3, with D possibly matching TRBD2 (6 bases). CDR1 is GTSNPN and CDR2 is SVGIG in the germline V gene (reference sequence). The CDR3 has 16 residues. The V end lost 2 bases, the J end lost 7 bases, and 22 bases lay between the germline ends. CDR3 loop: CAWSPKGGPSQNTQYF. CDR3 DNA sequence: TGTGCCTGGAGTCCTAAGGGAGGCCCCTCACAGAATACGCAGTATTTT.

This clone was picked up one time. The chain employs TRBV28 and TRBJ2-7, with a possible D match to TRBD2 (6 bases). Trimming pared 5 bases from V and 3 bases from J, leaving 14 bases between. There are 14 residues in the CDR3. Germline assignment: CDR1 MDHEN and CDR2 SYDVKM. CDR3 coding DNA: TGTGCCAGCAGTCCAAGGGGAGGCCTCTACGAGCAGTACTTC. Its protein is CASSPRGGLYEQYF.

V and J are TRBV9 and TRBJ2-3; 9 bases line up with TRBD2. The J segment lost 7 bases and the V segment lost 4 bases, leaving 7 bases of the junction unmatched. The germline V gene has CDR1 SGDLS and CDR2 YYNGEE. The CDR3 sequence is 14 residues long. The CDR3 loop reads CASSPRTSENTQYF. Here the CDR3 DNA reads TGTGCCAGCAGCCCAAGGACTAGCGAGAATACGCAGTATTTT. Drawing the rest from reference TRBV9 and TRBJ2-3, the complete variable domain is DSGVTQTPKHLITATGQRVTLRCSPRSGDLSVYWYQQSLDQGLQFLIQYYNGEERAKGNILERFSAQQFPDLHSELNLSSLELGDSALYFCASSPRTSENTQYFGPGTRLTVL.

The CDR3 region is CASSFSNNEKLFF. The CDR3 DNA reads as TGCGCCAGCAGCTTTTCTAATAATGAAAAACTGTTTTTT. The chain couples TRBV5-1 to TRBJ1-4, with D hard to call. Per the germline V gene, CDR1 is SGHRS and CDR2 is YFSETQ. Trimming shortened V by 2 bases and J by 4 bases, and 6 bases separated the two germline ends. The CDR3 is 13 residues long.

V and J are TRBV5-4 and TRBJ1-2, with TRBD1 matching 8 bases. This CDR3 has 14 amino acids. Germline V gives CDR1 SGHNT, CDR2 YYREEE (reference sequence). V dropped 7 bases and J dropped 2; count of bases not matched to a gene: 7. For the CDR3, the DNA is TGTGCCAGCGTGCGACAGGGGCTAAACTATGGCTACACCTTC. This gives the protein CASVRQGLNYGYTF. The full variable domain, rest sourced from reference TRBV5-4 and TRBJ1-2, is ETGVTQSPTHLIKTRGQQVTLRCSSQSGHNTVSWYQQALGQGPQFIFQYYREEENGRGNFPPRFSGLQFPNYSSELNVNALELDDSALYLCASVRQGLNYGYTFGSGTRLTVV.

The chain joins TRBV2 to TRBJ2-3; 7 bases map to TRBD2. The germline V gene has CDR1 SNHLY and CDR2 FYNNEI. Germline trimming cut 3 bases from V and 11 bases from J; bases unmatched to any gene: 2. CDR3 size: 11 residues. CDR3 sequence (DNA): TGTGCCAGCAGTGACGGGACTATGCAGTATTTT. Encoded protein: CASSDGTMQYF.

The genes are TRBV6-5 and TRBJ2-5, with D tentatively TRBD1 (6 bases). The CDR3 consists of 12 residues. Germline CDR1 reads MNHEY; CDR2 reads SVGAGI. Trimming took off 8 bases at V and 1 base at J, with 8 bases between the two ends. The CDR3 DNA reads as TGTGCCAGCGGACAGCCCCAAGAGACCCAGTACTTC. The encoded protein is CASGQPQETQYF.

This clone appeared a few times. The chain employs TRBV19 and TRBJ2-7; D call uncertain. V was trimmed by 4 bases and J by 3 bases, leaving 4 bases between them. The CDR3 has 11 residues. Germline CDR1 is LNHDA and CDR2 is SQIVND (reference sequence). CDR3 protein: CASSSGYEQYF. CDR3 nucleotides: TGTGCCAGTAGTAGCGGCTACGAGCAGTACTTC.

V and J are TRBV18 and TRBJ1-2; D call uncertain. Germline V gene sequence: CDR1 KGHSH, CDR2 LQKENI. The germline V and J ends were trimmed by 3 bases and 3 bases, with 8 bases remaining between them. This CDR3 has 13 residues. The CDR3 is CASSPEEDYGYTF. In nucleotides, the CDR3 is TGTGCCAGCTCACCCGAGGAGGACTATGGCTACACCTTC.